This T cell receptor beta chain came from a study of T cell responses to AZD1222 COVID-19 vaccine. As for the study in general: Pooled in the analysis were second doses at about 4 or about 12 weeks.

Study observations and caveats: Distributed over spike, vaccine-associated CD4 TCRs predominated at 160-218 and 743-854.

The data were produced by immunoSEQ multiplex PCR, yet TCRdb's version contains in-frame clones alone and is incomplete. The sample records over 150,000 clones, around 87% being singletons. Regarding this clone: What it binds is unknown.

The clonotype was recovered from an adult in good health. The sample here was peripheral blood, taken on day 0 of AZD1222 vaccination.

The CDR3: CASSLDRAQTNYGYTF. CDR3 in DNA: TGCGCCAGCAGCTTAGACAGGGCACAGACCAACTATGGCTACACCTTC. V and J are TRBV5-1 and TRBJ1-2, with 7 nucleotides matching TRBD1. CDR3 length equals 16 residues. V lost 2 bases, J lost 2 bases, and 9 bases stayed unmatched. In germline, CDR1 is SGHRS, CDR2 YFSETQ.